The entry that follows covers one T cell receptor beta chain sequence. It was with 60 Vbeta and 13 Jbeta primers that the PCR ran. Some clones are missing from TCRdb's copy, which holds only in-frame ones; the method was immunoSEQ multiplex PCR. This sample's table reports about 190,000 clones. These data are taken from a study of cytomegalovirus exposure and HLA in healthy donors. The receptor was derived from a woman aged 25 to 45 in good health and CMV-seropositive. Sequencing was done on a sample of PBMCs.

Here the CDR3 reads CASSQLEEYEQYF. CDR3 sequence (DNA): TGCGCCAGCAGCCAACTGGAGGAATACGAGCAGTACTTC. V is TRBV4-1 and J is TRBJ2-7, with D possibly being TRBD2 (5 bases). This CDR3 is 13 amino acids long. Germline V gene data show CDR1 as MGHRA and CDR2 as YSYEKL. V dropped 2 bases and J dropped 4 bases, with 9 bases sitting between them.